These 19 T cell receptor beta chains were all obtained from the same sample, sequenced in a study of STAT5B mutations in CD4+ large granular lymphocyte leukemia. Measured with immunoSEQ multiplex PCR; TCRdb has only the in-frame clones, and not every one. The table includes around 48,000 clones, 70% detected once. The sequenced sample consisted of CD4+ T cells from blood buffy coats. The receptors come from a human donor in good health.

V is TRBV19 and J is TRBJ2-5, with TRBD1 identical over 7 bases. The junction had 4 bases not matched to a gene; V was cut back by 4 bases and J by 5 bases. This CDR3 spans 13 amino acids. The V gene's germline CDR1 is LNHDA and CDR2 SQIVND (reference sequence). In DNA, the CDR3 is TGTGCCAGTAGTACACAGGGGCGGGAGACCCAGTACTTC. This translates into CASSTQGRETQYF.

The chain links TRBV14 to TRBJ2-5; 7 nucleotides align to TRBD2. Germline-derived CDR1 and CDR2 are SGHDN and FVKESK. Trimming removed 4 bases from V and 5 bases from J; junction bases left unmatched: 10. This CDR3 is 15 amino acids long. CDR3 protein: CASSRMTSSQETQYF. In DNA, the CDR3 is TGTGCCAGCAGCCGGATGACTAGCTCGCAGGAGACCCAGTACTTC.

The chain is built from TRBV28 and TRBJ1-2; D remains unclear. This CDR3 contains 12 residues. Per germline, CDR1 MDHEN and CDR2 SYDVKM. V was cut by 2 bases and J by 8 bases, with 9 bases left in between. DNA of the CDR3: TGTGCCAGCAGTTTAAGTGCCGGCGGCTACACCTTC. This gives the protein CASSLSAGGYTF.

V usage is TRBV30 and J usage is TRBJ2-1; D might be TRBD2 (6 bases). V was clipped by 0 bases and J by 12 bases, with 12 bases between them. Germline V CDR1 and CDR2: GTSNPN, SVGIG (reference sequence). The CDR3 is 12 residues long. The CDR3, as DNA: TGTGCCTGGAGTGTACATTTGCGGGGGCAGTTCTTC. Encoded protein: CAWSVHLRGQFF.

The chain links TRBV5-6 to TRBJ1-6; D is possibly TRBD1 (5 bases). CDR1 is SGHDT, CDR2 YYEEEE, per germline. Trimming removed 4 bases from V and 7 bases from J, with 15 bases in between. This CDR3 has 15 amino acids. This CDR3 is CASSGWGRQNSPLHF. For the CDR3, the DNA is TGTGCCAGCAGCGGGTGGGGACGGCAAAATTCACCCCTCCACTTT.

This chain connects TRBV5-1 to TRBJ2-1; possibly TRBD1 for D (6 bases). Germline lookup yields CDR1 SGHRS and CDR2 YFSETQ. Trimming removed 2 bases at V and 7 bases at J, with 13 bases between. CDR3 length: 14 residues. The CDR3 nucleotides are TGCGCCAGCAGCTTTAATACAGGGACGAATGAGCAGTTCTTC. This codes for CASSFNTGTNEQFF.

CDR3 sequence reads: CASSVTGTDTQYF. CDR3 nucleotides: TGTGCCAGCAGCGTAACAGGGACAGATACGCAGTATTTT. J is TRBJ2-3 and V is TRBV9; the D gene is possibly TRBD1 (6 bases). Trimming took off 1 base at V and 3 bases at J, with 6 bases between the two ends. The CDR3 has 13 residues. Germline V lookup: CDR1 SGDLS, CDR2 YYNGEE.

The J gene is TRBJ1-1, the V gene TRBV28; 7 bases agree with TRBD1. The CDR3 is made up of 14 amino acids. Germline values: CDR1 MDHEN, CDR2 SYDVKM. J gave up 7 bases and V 2 bases, and 7 bases lay outside the gene matches. In nucleotides, the CDR3 is TGTGCCAGCAGTTTACCGACAGGGAGAGGTGAAGCTTTCTTT. As protein: CASSLPTGRGEAFF.

This clone has a handful of counts. The J gene is TRBJ2-2, the V gene TRBV7-9; no definite D call. The germline gives CDR1 SEHNR, CDR2 FQNEAQ (reference sequence). The CDR3 is 14 residues long. V shed 8 bases and J shed 1 base, with 11 bases lying between them. CDR3 in amino acids: CASGVYMNTGELFF. CDR3 DNA sequence: TGTGCCAGCGGGGTATATATGAACACCGGGGAGCTGTTTTTT.

The chain employs TRBV11-2 and TRBJ1-6, with D possibly matching TRBD1 (6 bases). V lost 1 base and J 9 bases, leaving 10 bases between the germline ends. The CDR3 runs 14 residues. Germline loops: CDR1 SGHAT, CDR2 FQNNGV. The CDR3 nucleotides are TGTGCCAGCAGCTTAGGACAGGCGGGTTCACCCCTCCACTTT. This codes for CASSLGQAGSPLHF.

This chain connects TRBV5-1 to TRBJ1-1; tentatively, D is TRBD1 (5 bases). This CDR3 has 13 amino acids. Germline V gene lookup returns CDR1 SGHRS and CDR2 YFSETQ. The V and J ends lost 4 bases and 1 base respectively, with 8 bases between them. CDR3 protein: CASSEGRNTEAFF. In DNA form, the CDR3 reads TGCGCCAGCAGCGAGGGACGGAACACTGAAGCTTTCTTT.

The chain recombines TRBV14 with TRBJ2-7; D remains ambiguous. V lost 0 bases and J lost 1, with 7 bases in between. This CDR3 has 14 residues. Germline assignment: CDR1 SGHDN and CDR2 FVKESK. CDR3 protein: CASSQDWGSYEQYF. CDR3 DNA: TGTGCCAGCAGCCAAGATTGGGGTTCCTACGAGCAGTACTTC.

The CDR3 nucleotides read TGCGCCAGCAGTGAGGGCTCCTACGAGCAGTACTTC. Residues: CASSEGSYEQYF. The rearrangement links TRBV10-1 to TRBJ2-7; D remains ambiguous. The CDR3 length is 12 residues. With 2 bases removed from V and 0 bases from J, the gap between germline ends came to 2 bases. CDR1 WNHNN and CDR2 SYGVQD come from the germline V gene (reference sequence).

V is TRBV14 and J is TRBJ1-1; 7 nucleotides line up with TRBD1. The CDR3 length is 15 residues. Trimming removed 4 bases from V and 1 base from J; junction bases left unmatched: 6. Germline CDR1 SGHDN, CDR2 FVKESK. This CDR3 is CASSPRQGGNTEAFF. The CDR3 nucleotides read TGTGCCAGCAGCCCGAGACAGGGAGGGAACACTGAAGCTTTCTTT.

The chain is built from TRBV7-9 and TRBJ1-6, with a tentative D call TRBD1 (5 bases). Germline V gene data show CDR1 as SEHNR and CDR2 as FQNEAQ (reference sequence). CDR3 length: 15 residues. Trimming pared 7 bases from V and 7 bases from J, leaving 17 bases between. CDR3 DNA sequence: TGTGCCAGCACCCTACAGGACCCTATGAATTCACCCCTCCACTTT. Its protein product is CASTLQDPMNSPLHF.

The sample holds a few counts of this clone. The chain couples TRBV14 to TRBJ2-2; the match to TRBD2 covers 9 bases. Germline CDR1 SGHDN, CDR2 FVKESK. This CDR3 is built from 17 residues. V trimming: 5 bases; J trimming: 2 bases; junction bases outside the gene matches: 9. CDR3 sequence (DNA): TGTGCCAGCAGCAAACGGACTAGCGCGATTAACACCGGGGAGCTGTTTTTT. Its translation is CASSKRTSAINTGELFF.

The V gene is TRBV4-2, the J gene TRBJ2-3; no clear D. Trimming took 4 bases from V and 2 from J, leaving 13 bases between them. CDR1 and CDR2 (germline): LGHNA, YNFKEQ. The length of the CDR3 is 15 residues. The CDR3: CASSRPEDLTDTQYF. The CDR3 DNA reads TGTGCCAGCAGCCGTCCCGAGGACCTCACAGATACGCAGTATTTT.

On this clone itself: An end of the junction differs from the germline gene, which may be a read error. The genes are TRBV15 and TRBJ2-3; D gene ambiguous. Germline V gene data show CDR1 as LNHNV and CDR2 as YYDKDF (reference sequence). The CDR3 extends over 13 amino acids. The chain's CDR3 is CATGSASTDTQYF. The CDR3 DNA follows: TGTGCCACCGGCAGCGCAAGCACAGATACGCAGTATTTT.

The chain carries TRBV19 and TRBJ1-1; D gene ambiguous. CDR1 is LNHDA and CDR2 is SQIVND in the germline V gene (reference sequence). The V end was cut by 5 bases, the J end by 3 bases, with 16 bases between. The CDR3 has 15 residues. CDR3: CASSSRTVEHTEAFF. CDR3 coding DNA: TGTGCCAGTAGTTCGAGGACCGTGGAGCACACTGAAGCTTTCTTT. The whole variable domain, filled in from reference TRBV19 and TRBJ1-1, reads DGGITQSPKYLFRKEGQNVTLSCEQNLNHDAMYWYRQDPGQGLRLIYYSQIVNDFQKGDIAEGYSVSREKKESFPLTVTSAQKNPTAFYLCASSSRTVEHTEAFFGQGTRLTVV.